What follows are 27 T cell receptor beta chains derived from one specimen sequenced in a study of T cells in Graves' hyperthyroidism and ophthalmopathy. The investigators amplified TCR beta CDR3 regions from RNA transcripts. With the HTBI primer set, the TCR CDR3 went through a first round of RT-PCR. TCRdb passed the multiplex PCR reads through MiXCR, listing each CDR3 protein once. The table has a few hundred thousand distinct CDR3 sequences, 15% to 20% seen once. Source material: blood. The source of these receptors is a woman under 30 with Graves' ophthalmopathy.

This clonotype was seen more than once but under ten times. The chain combines TRBV2 with TRBJ2-1; 7 bases fit TRBD1. Per germline, CDR1 SNHLY and CDR2 FYNNEI. The CDR3 totals 15 residues. The V segment lost 8 bases and the J segment 5 bases; nucleotides outside the gene matches: 12. DNA for the CDR3: TGTGCCAGCCGAGAGGGAGAGGGGGCGAACAATGAGCAGTTCTTC. This encodes CASREGEGANNEQFF.

This clonotype was recorded many times. The chain has TRBV12-3 or TRBV12-4 and TRBJ1-3; D unresolved. The V end lost 6 bases, the J end lost 4 bases, and 13 bases lay between the germline ends. CDR3 length: 14 residues. The CDR3 DNA reads as TGTGCCAGCAGACCCGAGCCCCCCGGAAACACCATATATTTT. Encoded protein: CASRPEPPGNTIYF.

In this sample, this clonotype turned up many times. The chain uses TRBV28 and TRBJ2-5; D is possibly TRBD1 (7 bases). V lost 9 bases and J 2 bases, leaving 13 bases between the germline ends. The germline V gene encodes CDR1 MDHEN and CDR2 SYDVKM. The CDR3 runs 13 residues. This chain's CDR3 is CASEQGRQETQYF. CDR3 DNA sequence: TGTGCCAGTGAACAGGGGAGGCAAGAGACCCAGTACTTC.

This clonotype was seen many times. At one end, the junction sequence differs from germline, possibly due to a read error. The chain joins TRBV11-1 to TRBJ2-5, with no clear D. The CDR3 runs to 13 residues. The V gene's germline CDR1 is SGHAT and CDR2 FQDESV (reference sequence). In DNA form, the CDR3 reads TGTGCCAGCAGCTTAAATGACCAAGGGACCCAGTACTTC. This translates into CASSLNDQGTQYF. Using reference TRBV11-1 and TRBJ2-5 for the parts outside the CDR3, the full variable domain is EAEVAQSPRYKITEKSQAVAFWCDPISGHATLYWYRQILGQGPELLVQFQDESVVDDSQLPKDRFSAERLKGVDSTLKIQPAELGDSAMYLCASSLNDQGTQYFGPGTRLLVL.

The rearrangement uses TRBV7-8 and TRBJ2-7, with D uncertain. The CDR3 runs to 14 residues. Germline assignment: CDR1 SGHVS and CDR2 FQNEAQ. V was trimmed by 3 bases and J by 4 bases, leaving 13 bases between them. CDR3 amino acids: CASSFRAQFYEQYF. Written as DNA, the CDR3 is TGTGCCAGCAGCTTCAGAGCCCAATTTTACGAGCAGTACTTC.

The chain carries TRBV11-2 and TRBJ2-5; D unclear. Germline V lookup: CDR1 SGHAT, CDR2 FQNNGV. This CDR3 region has 11 residues. The V and J ends lost 5 bases and 3 bases respectively, with 4 bases between them. The CDR3 loop is CASSTKETQYF. As DNA, the CDR3 is TGTGCCAGCAGCACTAAAGAGACCCAGTACTTC.

This chain connects TRBV7-9 to TRBJ2-5; 10 nucleotides agree with TRBD2. The CDR3 is 17 amino acids. In germline, CDR1 is SEHNR, CDR2 FQNEAQ (reference sequence). Trimming removed 7 bases from V and 2 bases from J; junction bases left unmatched: 13. CDR3 in DNA: TGTGCCAGCACCCAAGGGGGGCTAGCGGGAGAACAAGAGACCCAGTACTTC. It yields the protein CASTQGGLAGEQETQYF.

CDR3 coding DNA: TGTGCCAGCAGCGAAGGACTCATAGCCAAAAACATTCAGTACTTC. Its translation: CASSEGLIAKNIQYF. The rearrangement uses TRBV7-2 and TRBJ2-4, with a weak D call TRBD2 (5 bases). CDR3 length: 15 amino acids. V lost 5 bases and J 0 bases, leaving 11 bases between the germline ends. CDR1 is SGHTA and CDR2 is FQGNSA in the germline V gene.

The chain has TRBV4-1 and TRBJ2-1, with TRBD2 matching 8 bases. The V gene's germline CDR1 is MGHRA and CDR2 YSYEKL. V was pared by 0 bases and J by 4 bases, with 11 bases of the junction left unmatched. The CDR3 runs 18 residues. This CDR3 reads CASSQDQSGGGLYNEQFF. DNA for the CDR3: TGCGCCAGCAGCCAAGATCAGTCGGGCGGGGGGCTGTACAATGAGCAGTTCTTC.

This clonotype was detected a few times. The rearrangement uses TRBV20-1 and TRBJ1-5, with 9 bases aligning to TRBD1. This CDR3 region has 19 residues. The V segment lost 0 bases and the J segment 2 bases; nucleotides outside the gene matches: 14. Germline assignment: CDR1 DFQATT and CDR2 SNEGSKA (reference sequence). The CDR3 DNA sequence: TGCAGTGCTAGAGATATCTGGGACGAGGACAGGGGCGGCAATCAGCCCCAGCATTTT. Translated, it gives CSARDIWDEDRGGNQPQHF.

This clonotype was seen at least ten times. This chain links TRBV30 with TRBJ1-3, with unresolved D. This CDR3 is built from 14 residues. Germline V gene data show CDR1 as GTSNPN and CDR2 as SVGIG (reference sequence). V gave up 0 bases and J gave up 4 bases, with 10 bases separating them. CDR3 DNA sequence: TGTGCCTGGAGTGTAGGCGCCTCCGGAAACACCATATATTTT. This codes for CAWSVGASGNTIYF.

This clonotype was counted only a few times. The chain joins TRBV20-1 to TRBJ1-1, with TRBD1 as a possible D gene (6 bases). There are 14 residues in the CDR3. Germline V lookup: CDR1 DFQATT, CDR2 SNEGSKA (reference sequence). V was clipped by 4 bases and J by 5 bases, with 17 bases between them. The CDR3 sequence is CSATQGNRFTEAFF. The CDR3 DNA reads TGCAGTGCTACACAGGGTAACCGATTTACTGAAGCTTTCTTT.

This clonotype was picked up many times. This chain links TRBV20-1 with TRBJ2-1; D ambiguous. From germline, CDR1 is DFQATT and CDR2 SNEGSKA (reference sequence). The CDR3 is 14 amino acids. The V end lost 0 bases, the J end lost 4 bases, and 10 bases lay between the germline ends. The CDR3 loop reads CSARDSREYNEQFF. CDR3 nucleotides: TGCAGTGCTAGAGACAGCCGAGAGTACAATGAGCAGTTCTTC.

This clonotype has a count of ten or more. The chain combines TRBV28 with TRBJ2-1, with 12 bases matching TRBD2. This CDR3 spans 16 amino acids. V was pared by 6 bases and J by 5 bases, with 8 bases of the junction left unmatched. Germline lookup yields CDR1 MDHEN and CDR2 SYDVKM. CDR3 nucleotides: TGTGCCAGCAGCTCCAGACTAGCGGGAGAGCACAATGAGCAGTTCTTC. It is translated as CASSSRLAGEHNEQFF.

The chain has TRBV30 and TRBJ2-3; 7 bases map to TRBD2. V dropped 0 bases and J dropped 7; count of bases not matched to a gene: 22. This CDR3 is built from 19 residues. The germline V gene encodes CDR1 GTSNPN and CDR2 SVGIG (reference sequence). CDR3 DNA: TGTGCCTGGAGTGTAAGACTAGCCGATGCGACGAGGCGGGGAAATACGCAGTATTTT. Translated: CAWSVRLADATRRGNTQYF.

This clonotype was seen a handful of times. The rearrangement uses TRBV30 and TRBJ2-2, with 7 bases identical to TRBD1. The V gene's germline CDR1 is GTSNPN and CDR2 SVGIG (reference sequence). V shed 4 bases and J 2 bases; nucleotides not matched to a gene: 7. This CDR3 spans 15 amino acids. The CDR3 DNA follows: TGTGCCTGGAACGATGGGACAGATAACACCGGGGAGCTGTTTTTT. Translating gives CAWNDGTDNTGELFF. The entire variable domain, with the rest obtained from reference TRBV30 and TRBJ2-2, is as follows: SQTIHQWPATLVQPVGSPLSLECTVEGTSNPNLYWYRQAAGRGLQLLFYSVGIGQISSEVPQNLSASRPQDRQFILSSKKLLLSDSGFYLCAWNDGTDNTGELFFGEGSRLTVL.

This clonotype was detected ten times or more. V and J are TRBV28 and TRBJ2-3; TRBD1 agrees at 7 bases. J lost 2 bases, V lost 4 bases, and 15 bases had no gene match. CDR1 MDHEN and CDR2 SYDVKM come from the germline V gene. The CDR3 length is 18 residues. The CDR3 loop is CASSSHSYRDRDTDTQYF. The CDR3 DNA sequence: TGTGCCAGCAGTTCACACTCCTACCGGGACAGAGACACAGATACGCAGTATTTT.

The gene calls are TRBV5-4 and TRBJ2-1; D is unresolved. Germline CDR1 reads SGHNT; CDR2 reads YYREEE (reference sequence). CDR3 size: 17 residues. V was cut by 2 bases and J by 3 bases, with 18 bases left in between. The CDR3 sequence is CASSFQRTAILYNEQFF. Written as DNA, the CDR3 is TGTGCCAGCAGCTTTCAAAGGACGGCCATCCTCTACAATGAGCAGTTCTTC.

To note about this clonotype: A much more abundant neighbour one base away suggests this may be a read error. The chain has TRBV11-2 and TRBJ2-7, with 11 bases lining up with TRBD2. The CDR3 has 18 amino acids. J gave up 1 base and V 0 bases, and 8 bases lay outside the gene matches. Per the germline V gene, CDR1 is SGHAT and CDR2 is FQNNGV. The CDR3 coding sequence is TGTGCCAGCAGCTTAGATCTTAGCGGGGGGGCGTGGTCCTACGAGCAGTACTTC. This gives the protein CASSLDLSGGAWSYEQYF.

The table lists this clonotype with a count of one. The chain is built from TRBV29-1 and TRBJ2-7; the D gene is possibly TRBD2 (5 bases). V was pared by 4 bases and J by 1 base, with 8 bases between. Germline-derived CDR1 and CDR2 are SQVTM and ANQGSEA. This CDR3 is 12 amino acids long. In DNA, the CDR3 is TGCAGCGTTGTAGCGAGATCCTACGAGCAGTACTTC. It codes for CSVVARSYEQYF.

CDR3 sequence reads: CSVAPGNEQFF. Written as DNA, the CDR3 is TGCAGCGTAGCACCGGGTAATGAGCAGTTCTTC. The chain is built from TRBV29-1 and TRBJ2-1; D is uncertain. The germline CDR1 and CDR2 sequences are SQVTM and ANQGSEA. V was pared by 6 bases and J by 7 bases, with 10 bases between. This CDR3 comprises 11 residues.

This clonotype came up many times. The chain is built from TRBV6-1 and TRBJ2-7, with TRBD1 as a possible D gene (5 bases). The CDR3 spans 15 residues. The germline V gene has CDR1 MNHNS and CDR2 SASEGT. Trimming cost V 1 base and J 2 bases, with 12 bases left between them. The CDR3 loop is CASSEGIGRAYEQYF. Here the CDR3 DNA reads TGTGCCAGCAGTGAAGGGATTGGCAGGGCCTACGAGCAGTACTTC.

V usage is TRBV19 and J usage is TRBJ2-5; 12 bases are shared with TRBD2. This CDR3 comprises 15 residues. The trim removed 7 bases at V and 5 bases at J, leaving 8 bases unmatched. CDR1 LNHDA and CDR2 SQIVND come from the germline V gene (reference sequence). The CDR3 DNA is TGTGCCAGTACGCCAGGGGGACTAGCGGGTGAGACCCAGTACTTC. Protein sequence: CASTPGGLAGETQYF.

This clonotype was counted a few times. The chain uses TRBV18 and TRBJ2-1; 8 bases are a match to TRBD1. The J segment lost 5 bases and the V segment lost 5 bases, leaving 8 bases of the junction unmatched. The CDR3 extends over 15 amino acids. The V gene's germline CDR1 is KGHSH and CDR2 LQKENI. CDR3 protein: CASSDRDRQNNEQFF. DNA for the CDR3: TGTGCCAGCTCAGACCGGGACAGGCAAAACAATGAGCAGTTCTTC.

This clonotype was seen a few times. This chain connects TRBV12-3 or TRBV12-4 to TRBJ1-5; no clear D gene. Deletions cut 7 bases from V and 0 bases from J, with 7 bases between. The CDR3 contains 13 residues. In DNA form, the CDR3 reads TGTGCCAGCAAAGAATATAGCAATCAGCCCCAGCATTTT. As protein: CASKEYSNQPQHF.

This clonotype was recorded a few times. The chain employs TRBV19 and TRBJ1-4; D uncertain. The CDR3 loop spans 13 amino acids. Trimming shortened V by 5 bases and J by 8 bases, and 12 bases separated the two germline ends. Germline CDR1 is LNHDA and CDR2 is SQIVND (reference sequence). CDR3 region: CASSPLEEEKLFF. The CDR3 DNA is TGTGCCAGTAGTCCCCTCGAGGAGGAAAAACTGTTTTTT. The full variable domain, completed using reference TRBV19 and TRBJ1-4, is DGGITQSPKYLFRKEGQNVTLSCEQNLNHDAMYWYRQDPGQGLRLIYYSQIVNDFQKGDIAEGYSVSREKKESFPLTVTSAQKNPTAFYLCASSPLEEEKLFFGSGTQLSVL.

This clonotype has at least ten counts. The V and J genes are TRBV27 and TRBJ1-2; 9 positions agree with TRBD1. In germline, CDR1 is MNHEY, CDR2 SMNVEV (reference sequence). This CDR3 region has 16 residues. After removal of 5 bases from V and 4 bases from J, the junction contained 11 bases not matched to a gene. In DNA, the CDR3 is TGTGCCAGCAGTATCACAGGGGGCCAGCGCGTCTATGGCTACACCTTC. Its translation is CASSITGGQRVYGYTF.